This TCR beta chain came from a study of cytomegalovirus exposure and HLA in healthy donors. A multiplex PCR was run with 60 Vbeta primers and 13 Jbeta primers. The table came from immunoSEQ multiplex PCR; TCRdb's copy has only in-frame clones and leaves some out. The sample shows roughly 100,000 clones, about 83% of them seen only once. V was clipped by 0 bases and J by 6 bases; unmatched bases: 5. This CDR3 is built from 14 residues. Germline V gene data show CDR1 as SGHNT and CDR2 as YYREEE (reference sequence). The chain joins TRBV5-4 to TRBJ1-1; the match to TRBD1 covers 7 bases. Sequencing used PBMCs. The TCR sequence derives from a man between 18 and 29 years old in good health and CMV-seronegative. CDR3 DNA sequence: TGTGCCAGCAGCTTGGGAGAACAGGGGTCTGAAGCTTTCTTT. Protein sequence: CASSLGEQGSEAFF.